The sequence of this T cell receptor (beta chain) was determined in a study of blood T cell repertoires in COVID-19. Study context: The cDNA or gDNA used as material had been derived from T cells, B-cell-depleted T cells, or PBMCs.

Clones were read by immunoSEQ multiplex PCR, and TCRdb kept only the in-frame ones, dropping some. This table has about 86,000 clones, around 81% appearing once. Germline CDR1 is LNHDA and CDR2 is SQIVND (reference sequence). CDR3 length: 14 residues. With 3 bases clipped from V and 6 bases from J, the junction kept 1 base outside the gene matches. The sequenced sample was peripheral blood. The receptor comes from a man aged 45-60 years with acute or convalescent COVID-19. The chain recombines TRBV19 with TRBJ1-4; TRBD1 matches at 10 bases. CDR3 nucleotide sequence: TGTGCCAGTAGTATCGGGACAGGGGATGAAAAACTGTTTTTT. Amino acid sequence: CASSIGTGDEKLFF.